The 2 T cell receptor beta chains listed next were all sequenced from one sample in a study of OX40 agonist ivuxolimab in advanced cancers. Method: immunoSEQ multiplex PCR; TCRdb's copy keeps in-frame clones and lacks some. This table holds fewer than 70,000 clones, less than 90% found once. The material was CD4+ or CD8+ T cells sorted from blood, obtained in a trial of the OX40 agonist ivuxolimab. These TCRs come from an adult with an advanced solid tumor such as melanoma, head and neck, liver or kidney cancer.

This clone turned up a few times. The chain combines TRBV7-3 with TRBJ1-1; 8 bases line up with TRBD1. CDR3 length: 15 residues. Germline assignment: CDR1 SGHTA and CDR2 FQGTGA. Trimming at V came to 5 bases and at J to 3 bases, leaving 8 bases not matched to a gene. The CDR3 DNA reads TGTGCCAGCAGCCCTGGACAGGGACGGTACACTGAAGCTTTCTTT. Amino acid sequence: CASSPGQGRYTEAFF.

The chain links TRBV6-6 to TRBJ1-5; tentatively, D is TRBD1 (6 bases). CDR1 is MNHNY, CDR2 SVGAGI, per germline (reference sequence). Trimming took 6 bases from V and 4 from J, leaving 13 bases between them. The CDR3 runs to 14 residues. DNA for the CDR3: TGTGCCAGCAGACCCGGACAGCCGAATCAGCCCCAGCATTTT. This encodes CASRPGQPNQPQHF.